These 11 T cell receptor beta chains were all obtained from the same sample, sequenced in a study of T cells in Graves' hyperthyroidism and ophthalmopathy (dated by TCRdb to the late 2010s). Libraries were prepared through multiplex PCR. Sequencing used an Illumina HiSeq 2000. TCR beta CDR3 regions were amplified from RNA transcripts. A first-round RT-PCR of the TCR CDR3 used the HTBI primer set with the Qiagen OneStep RT-PCR kit. Using fastp trimming at Q25 and MiXCR clonotype assembly, TCRdb reanalyzed the public sequencing data and kept in-frame beta chains. Entries are consolidated by CDR3 protein sequence, retaining the most common genes and DNA. This sample comprises 500,000 or so distinct CDR3 sequences, roughly 18% of them detected only once. Of the sample, 17% is held by the ten largest clones. The sequenced sample was blood. These receptors were obtained from a woman in her late teens or twenties with Graves' ophthalmopathy.

This clonotype was recorded at least ten times. V is TRBV10-3 and J is TRBJ2-5, with 7 nucleotides matching TRBD2. The V gene's germline CDR1 is ENHRY and CDR2 SYGVKD. With V trimmed by 7 bases and J by 1 base, 12 bases remained unmatched. The CDR3 extends over 16 amino acids. The CDR3 DNA is TGTGCCATCACTCCGACGGAGGGAGGGACCCAAGAGACCCAGTACTTC. It translates to CAITPTEGGTQETQYF.

This rearrangement joins TRBV19 to TRBJ1-2, with 9 bases fitting TRBD1. Trimming cost V 3 bases and J 13 bases; bases outside gene matches: 9. The CDR3 has 13 residues. The germline gives CDR1 LNHDA, CDR2 SQIVND (reference sequence). The CDR3 coding sequence is TGTGCCAGTAGTATTGGAGGACAGGGGCCCTTCACCTTC. The encoded protein is CASSIGGQGPFTF.

The chain is built from TRBV20-1 and TRBJ2-3; TRBD2 agrees at 8 bases. Germline CDR1 DFQATT, CDR2 SNEGSKA (reference sequence). This CDR3 region has 13 residues. The V gene end was trimmed by 6 bases and the J gene end by 6 bases; junction bases not matched to a gene: 8. CDR3 DNA: TGCAGTGCAAGTAGCGGGGCGGTCGATACGCAGTATTTT. Residues: CSASSGAVDTQYF.

This clonotype was counted a few times. The V call is TRBV7-9, the J call TRBJ1-1; no clear D gene. V gave up 2 bases and J gave up 11 bases, with 21 bases separating them. The CDR3 has 15 residues. The germline V gene has CDR1 SEHNR and CDR2 FQNEAQ (reference sequence). Written as DNA, the CDR3 is TGTGCCAGCAGCTTATGGTTGACGGACCCGGTGGGGGCTTTCTTT. As protein: CASSLWLTDPVGAFF.

Concerning this clonotype: One end of the junction fails to match germline, which may point to a read error. The chain has TRBV4-1 and TRBJ2-5; maybe TRBD2 (6 bases). The CDR3 covers 17 residues. Germline V gene lookup returns CDR1 MGHRA and CDR2 YSYEKL. The chain's CDR3 is CASSPQLDSGYQETQYF. CDR3 in DNA: TGTGCCAGCAGCCCCCAGCTGGATAGCGGATACCAAGAGACCCAGTACTTC.

This clonotype was seen many times. CDR3 coding DNA: TGTGCCAGCAGTTCGGGACCTCCCTCTGGGGCCAACGTCCTGACTTTC. Amino acid sequence: CASSSGPPSGANVLTF. V and J are TRBV28 and TRBJ2-6, with D perhaps assigned TRBD1 or TRBD2 (5 bases each). The V end lost 4 bases, the J end lost 0 bases, and 10 bases lay between the germline ends. Per the germline V gene, CDR1 is MDHEN and CDR2 is SYDVKM. The CDR3 contains 16 residues.

The sample holds many counts of this clonotype. CDR3 DNA: TGTGCCAGCAGTGTGGGACACAATAATCAGCCCCAGCATTTT. Protein sequence: CASSVGHNNQPQHF. The gene calls are TRBV2 and TRBJ1-5; D perhaps matches TRBD1 (6 bases). The CDR3 length is 14 residues. The germline V gene has CDR1 SNHLY and CDR2 FYNNEI. V was shortened by 4 bases and J by 4 bases, with 11 bases between the two germline ends.

This clonotype was found a few times. V and J are TRBV6-1 and TRBJ2-6; 11 nucleotides match TRBD2. The CDR3 extends over 17 amino acids. Trimming removed 0 bases from V and 4 bases from J; junction bases left unmatched: 2. Germline V gene lookup returns CDR1 MNHNS and CDR2 SASEGT. This CDR3 is CASSEAGLAAGANVLTF. For the CDR3, the DNA is TGTGCCAGCAGTGAAGCGGGACTAGCGGCCGGGGCCAACGTCCTGACTTTC.

This chain links TRBV19 with TRBJ1-5; TRBD1 agrees at 8 bases. CDR1 and CDR2 from the germline V gene are LNHDA and SQIVND (reference sequence). After removal of 10 bases from V and 4 bases from J, the junction contained 15 bases not matched to a gene. This CDR3 spans 16 amino acids. The CDR3 loop is CATKKVGGQVNQPQHF. DNA of the CDR3: TGTGCCACTAAAAAAGTGGGGGGACAGGTAAATCAGCCCCAGCATTTT.

This clonotype was recorded many times. The V gene is TRBV7-3, the J gene TRBJ2-1; no clear D gene. This CDR3 comprises 13 residues. Germline V lookup: CDR1 SGHTA, CDR2 FQGTGA. Trimming removed 6 bases at V and 7 bases at J, with 13 bases between. The CDR3 reads CASRSTRRNEQFF. DNA for the CDR3: TGTGCCAGCAGATCCACCAGACGGAATGAGCAGTTCTTC.

This clonotype was seen at least ten times. The V and J genes are TRBV4-1 and TRBJ2-5; 9 bases are a match to TRBD2. This CDR3 has 14 amino acids. CDR1 and CDR2 from the germline V gene are MGHRA and YSYEKL. The J segment lost 6 bases and the V segment lost 3 bases, leaving 5 bases of the junction unmatched. CDR3 loop: CASSHGTSSQTQYF. In DNA, the CDR3 is TGCGCCAGCAGCCATGGGACTAGCTCGCAGACCCAGTACTTC.